The entry below gives a single TCR beta chain sequence along with its context. A read error may produce the germline difference seen at one junction end. These data come from a study of blood T cell repertoires in COVID-19. About the study: The United States, Italy and Spain provided the acute and convalescent COVID-19 samples. Sources were T cells, B-cell-depleted T cells, or PBMCs; the material itself was cDNA or gDNA.

Germline V gene sequence: CDR1 LGHNA, CDR2 YSLEER. The CDR3 spans 15 residues. Original analysis: By means of reference gene primer amplification, nucleated cell counts were estimated. Assay: immunoSEQ multiplex PCR; the TCRdb copy retains only in-frame clones and omits some. V and J calls and clone size are given by that table; D and trimming were obtained from the DNA. The repertoire has 150,000 to 200,000 clones, over 70% of them found once; the top ten carry roughly 2.9%. Sample: peripheral blood. The J gene is TRBJ1-6, the V gene TRBV4-3; 7 bases align to TRBD1. This receptor was taken from a woman in her sixties or seventies with acute or convalescent COVID-19. The CDR3 loop is CASSQASQGNSPLYF. The CDR3 DNA reads as TGCGCCAGCAGCCAAGCCTCACAGGGGAATTCACCCCTCTACTTT.